Listed below are T cell receptor beta chains from one sample, sequenced in a study of Tregs in tolerant kidney transplant recipients. TCRdb's copy holds only in-frame clones and misses some; the assay was immunoSEQ multiplex PCR. Counted here are about 64,000 clones, 87% occurring once; the ten biggest clones make up roughly 4%. Sequenced material: CD4+ T cells from blood (PBMCs), taken 6 months after the transplant. These receptors were taken from a human patient who received a combined kidney and bone marrow transplant. The graft donor may be the source of some T cells. Both conserved end residues are part of each CDR3.

J gene: TRBJ2-1; V gene: TRBV5-4; CDR3 protein: CATSPPPGSYNEQFF
J gene: TRBJ2-7; V gene: TRBV30; CDR3 protein: CAWRTGGAAGRYF
J gene: .; V gene: TRBV5-1; CDR3 protein: CASSLGAGNRAYEQYF
J gene: TRBJ2-7; V gene: TRBV29-1; CDR3 protein: CSVHDSARSSYEQYF
J gene: TRBJ2-1; V gene: TRBV4-3; CDR3 protein: CASSQMWTRGPSGSYNEQFF
J gene: TRBJ2-1; V gene: TRBV6-5; CDR3 protein: CASKKGLYNEQFF
J gene: TRBJ2-7; V gene: TRBV5-4; CDR3 protein: CASSLEGDRAYEQYF
J gene: TRBJ1-6; V gene: TRBV9; CDR3 protein: CASSPRQGDNSPLHF
J gene: TRBJ1-2; V gene: TRBV9; CDR3 protein: CASSVEVTGLGGYTF
J gene: TRBJ2-6; V gene: TRBV7-3; CDR3 protein: CASSVRGLGANVLTF
J gene: TRBJ1-1; V gene: TRBV4-3; CDR3 protein: CASSRTIDSLNTEAFF
J gene: TRBJ1-1; V gene: TRBV28; CDR3 protein: CASSLGGYGGEAFF
J gene: TRBJ2-1; V gene: TRBV18; CDR3 protein: CASSSRDRVSSYNEQFF
J gene: TRBJ1-2; V gene: TRBV18; CDR3 protein: CASSPGGYYGYTF
J gene: TRBJ1-1; V gene: TRBV19; CDR3 protein: CASSNRGREAFF
J gene: TRBJ1-1; V gene: TRBV28; CDR3 protein: CASSPTGDTEAFF
J gene: TRBJ1-5; V gene: TRBV6-5; CDR3 protein: CASRQGSSQPQHF
J gene: TRBJ1-1; V gene: TRBV2; CDR3 protein: CASWTGMNTEAFF